This T cell receptor (beta chain) was sequenced for a study of T cell responses to AZD1222 COVID-19 vaccine. Regarding this clone: Antigen specificity is unknown.

The data were produced by immunoSEQ multiplex PCR, yet TCRdb's version contains in-frame clones alone and is incomplete. The data hold roughly 54,000 clones, with roughly 90% observed a single time. The CDR3 loop spans 14 amino acids. Germline V gene data show CDR1 as LNHDA and CDR2 as SQIVND (reference sequence). V was trimmed by 3 bases and J by 4 bases, leaving 11 bases between them. Study-wide findings and caveats: Donors were mostly white British, more females; clonal diversity possibly underestimated.

The chain recombines TRBV19 with TRBJ2-3; D ambiguous. The TCR was taken from an adult who received the AZD1222 COVID-19 vaccine. Material: peripheral blood, obtained 28 days after the second AZD1222 dose. This CDR3 is CASSMLSWADTQYF. The CDR3 DNA reads TGTGCCAGTAGTATGCTTAGCTGGGCAGATACGCAGTATTTT. The variable domain in full, completed from reference TRBV19 and TRBJ2-3, reads DGGITQSPKYLFRKEGQNVTLSCEQNLNHDAMYWYRQDPGQGLRLIYYSQIVNDFQKGDIAEGYSVSREKKESFPLTVTSAQKNPTAFYLCASSMLSWADTQYFGPGTRLTVL.